The source of this TCR beta chain is a study of T cell responses to AZD1222 COVID-19 vaccine. Study-level findings and limits: In a largely white British group with more females than males, clonal diversity was possibly underestimated.

Data came from immunoSEQ multiplex PCR; TCRdb stores just in-frame clones and leaves some out. The data show 150,000 to 200,000 clones, roughly 88% seen once. The CDR3 consists of 13 residues. The V and J ends lost 3 bases and 7 bases respectively, with 12 bases between them. This clone was seen a single time. The antigen is not known. V usage is TRBV12-3 or TRBV12-4 and J usage is TRBJ1-1, with D perhaps TRBD1 (5 bases). Sequenced material: peripheral blood, taken on day 0 of AZD1222 vaccination. The receptor comes from an adult in good health. The CDR3 spells CASSLGGVVEAFF. CDR3 nucleotides: TGTGCCAGCAGTTTGGGGGGGGTGGTTGAAGCTTTCTTT.